This TCR beta chain was recorded in a study of blood T cells in healthy people across ages. The study's findings and limits: From one million sequenced T cells, diversity estimates were lower bounds. Lack of knowledge of donor CMV status possibly confounded expanded clonotype changes.

Trimming pared 2 bases from V and 8 bases from J, leaving 19 bases between. Germline CDR1 DFQATT, CDR2 SNEGSKA (reference sequence). The CDR3 covers 15 residues. Alongside a J-beta primer mix, a sample-barcoded 5' primer served in a second PCR lasting roughly 7 to 11 cycles. TCRdb reanalysed the 5' RACE reads using MiXCR and keeps one entry per CDR3 protein. The table has about 1,400,000 distinct CDR3 sequences, roughly 64% seen once. With respect to this clonotype: Its antigen is unidentified.

This chain links TRBV20-1 with TRBJ2-1, with D perhaps matching TRBD1 or TRBD2 (5 bases each). The sequenced sample was blood. The TCR sequence derives from a man younger than 35 in good health. The CDR3 nucleotides read TGCAGTGCTAGATCGGGGCACTGGGGTCGGTATGAGCAGTTCTTC. Its translation is CSARSGHWGRYEQFF.